This T cell receptor beta chain is from a study of blood T cell repertoires in COVID-19. Study background: The cDNA or gDNA used as material had been derived from T cells, B-cell-depleted T cells, or PBMCs.

Trimming removed 0 bases at V and 6 bases at J, with 9 bases between. Germline loops: CDR1 LNHDA, CDR2 SQIVND (reference sequence). The CDR3 contains 14 residues. The data were produced by immunoSEQ multiplex PCR, yet TCRdb's version contains in-frame clones alone and is incomplete. Of tens of thousands of clones in the sample, roughly 88% are singletons; the top ten hold 6.3%. The TCR originated in a human donor in a cohort sampled during active COVID-19. The specimen was peripheral blood. J is TRBJ1-5 and V is TRBV19; D not resolved. The CDR3 DNA follows: TGTGCCAGTAGTATAGAAGAGGGAACTCAGCCCCAGCATTTT. Translated: CASSIEEGTQPQHF.